These 14 T cell receptor beta chains were all obtained from the same sample, sequenced in a study of post-analysis software for immune sequencing data. For these receptors, no antigen is known. Study-wide results and limits: Compared with controls, patients had more of about 5 TRBV segments, including TRBV5-6, TRBV5-1 and TRBV20-1.

cDNA libraries for TCR beta contained unique molecular identifiers. TCRdb analysed the PCR reads with MiXCR anew, one entry per CDR3 protein. The sample includes over 150,000 distinct CDR3 sequences, 30% of them seen just once. Material: blood. Receptors originate from a girl aged 10-17 years with multiple sclerosis.

The chain carries TRBV5-1 and TRBJ2-7, with no clear D. Per the germline V gene, CDR1 is SGHRS and CDR2 is YFSETQ. The V gene lost 4 bases and the J gene lost 2 bases, with 16 bases spanning the gap. This CDR3 is 15 amino acids long. This CDR3 is CASSHGFTDTYEQYF. The CDR3 nucleotides read TGCGCCAGCAGCCACGGGTTCACGGATACCTACGAGCAGTACTTC.

This clonotype showed up just a few times. The chain employs TRBV19 and TRBJ2-1; D assignment may be TRBD1 or TRBD2 (5 bases each). V was trimmed by 3 bases and J by 1 base, leaving 13 bases between them. This CDR3 has 16 amino acids. Germline CDR1 reads LNHDA; CDR2 reads SQIVND (reference sequence). CDR3 nucleotide sequence: TGTGCCAGTAGTATGAGGGGCAGGGATTCCTACAATGAGCAGTTCTTC. Translated: CASSMRGRDSYNEQFF.

As regards this clonotype: A read error may be the cause here, since a much bigger clone is one base away. The chain recombines TRBV10-3 with TRBJ2-7, with D possibly being TRBD1 (6 bases). Trimming shortened V by 4 bases and J by 0 bases, and 10 bases separated the two germline ends. The CDR3 is made up of 14 amino acids. From germline, CDR1 is ENHRY and CDR2 SYGVKD. The CDR3, as DNA: TGTGCCATCAGTGGGACAGAGAACTCCTACGAGCAGTACTTC. This codes for CAISGTENSYEQYF.

Concerning this clonotype: Sequence at one end of the junction differs from germline and may be a read error. The chain recombines TRBV25-1 with TRBJ1-5; D is perhaps TRBD1 (5 bases). Germline values: CDR1 MGHDK, CDR2 SYGVNS. The CDR3 loop spans 14 amino acids. The CDR3 nucleotides read TGTGCCAGCAGCAGATTGGGGGATCATCAGTCCCAGCATTTT. Translation gives CASSRLGDHQSQHF.

The chain recombines TRBV28 with TRBJ2-4; D possibly matches TRBD1 or TRBD2 (5 bases each). TRBJ2-7 matches the DNA end more closely, so the J call is doubtful. The CDR3 spans 14 residues. Per the germline V gene, CDR1 is MDHEN and CDR2 is SYDVKM. As DNA, the CDR3 is TGTGCCACCAATTCATACGGGGCCGGCTACGAGCAGTACTTC. Translated, it gives CATNSYGAGYEQYF.

The table lists this clonotype with many counts. The chain joins TRBV29-1 to TRBJ2-5; 7 positions agree with TRBD2. J gave up 5 bases and V 1 base, and 7 bases lay outside the gene matches. Germline CDR1 is SQVTM and CDR2 is ANQGSEA. The CDR3 consists of 14 residues. The CDR3: CSVEGWEGRETQYF. CDR3 nucleotide sequence: TGCAGCGTTGAAGGGTGGGAGGGCCGTGAGACCCAGTACTTC.

This clonotype showed up many times. V is TRBV6-1 and J is TRBJ2-1; TRBD1 matches at 9 bases. The CDR3 is made up of 19 amino acids. Germline V gene lookup returns CDR1 MNHNS and CDR2 SASEGT. Germline trimming cut 2 bases from V and 9 bases from J; bases unmatched to any gene: 20. CDR3 coding DNA: TGTGCCAGCAGTGAAACGGGACAGGGCTTCGCGGGAGATCGGAGTGAGCAGTTCTTC. This translates into CASSETGQGFAGDRSEQFF.

For this clonotype: A much larger clone differs from this one at a single base, so this may be a read error. This chain links TRBV29-1 with TRBJ1-2; 8 bases match TRBD1. Per the germline V gene, CDR1 is SQVTM and CDR2 is ANQGSEA. V trimming: 3 bases; J trimming: 7 bases; junction bases outside the gene matches: 4. This CDR3 spans 12 amino acids. The CDR3 sequence is CSVDGTGCGYTF. The CDR3 bases are TGCAGCGTTGATGGGACAGGCTGTGGCTACACCTTC.

This clonotype occurred many times. No DNA is shown, since the ends of the CDR3 on it are uncertain; the CDR3 is the one TCRdb lists. J is TRBJ2-7 and V is TRBV12-3 or TRBV12-4; the listed D gene, TRBD2, was not tested against the DNA. 17 amino acids form the CDR3, both terminal residues included. The CDR3 loop is CASSSSFTRAGVNEQYF.

The J gene is TRBJ2-1, the V gene TRBV6-4; 9 bases line up with TRBD1. Germline V CDR1 and CDR2: MRHNA, SNTAGT. Trimming at V came to 5 bases and at J to 6 bases, leaving 8 bases not matched to a gene. This CDR3 has 15 residues. The CDR3: CASSPDRGLCNEQFF. The CDR3 nucleotides read TGTGCCAGCAGTCCGGACAGGGGCTTATGCAATGAGCAGTTCTTC.

The chain couples TRBV30 to TRBJ1-5, with a weak D call TRBD1 (6 bases). V was pared by 3 bases and J by 3 bases, with 9 bases between. There are 13 residues in the CDR3. CDR1 GTSNPN and CDR2 SVGIG come from the germline V gene (reference sequence). CDR3 DNA sequence: TGTGCCTGGAGCCGACAGGCCAATCAGCCCCAGCATTTT. It encodes CAWSRQANQPQHF. The complete variable domain, with remaining parts taken from reference TRBV30 and TRBJ1-5, reads SQTIHQWPATLVQPVGSPLSLECTVEGTSNPNLYWYRQAAGRGLQLLFYSVGIGQISSEVPQNLSASRPQDRQFILSSKKLLLSDSGFYLCAWSRQANQPQHFGDGTRLSIL.

This chain joins TRBV7-2 and TRBJ2-1; D may be TRBD1 or TRBD2 (6 bases each). The CDR3 totals 16 residues. Germline lookup yields CDR1 SGHTA and CDR2 FQGNSA. With 6 bases removed from V and 3 bases from J, the gap between germline ends came to 18 bases. The CDR3 DNA reads as TGTGCCAGCAGACTGTTGACGGGGGCTGACTACAATGAGCAGTTCTTC. The encoded protein is CASRLLTGADYNEQFF.

This clonotype was seen just once. The rearrangement joins TRBV11-3 to TRBJ1-1, with 7 bases that match TRBD1. Trimming cost V 5 bases and J 2 bases; bases outside gene matches: 11. Germline loops: CDR1 SGHNT, CDR2 YENEEA. CDR3 length: 16 residues. CDR3 residues: CASSQLQRQGNTEAFF. As DNA, the CDR3 is TGTGCCAGCAGCCAACTCCAGCGACAGGGAAACACTGAAGCTTTCTTT. The entire variable domain, with the rest obtained from reference TRBV11-3 and TRBJ1-1, is as follows: EAGVVQSPRYKIIEKKQPVAFWCNPISGHNTLYWYLQNLGQGPELLIRYENEEAVDDSQLPKDRFSAERLKGVDSTLKIQPAELGDSAVYLCASSQLQRQGNTEAFFGQGTRLTVV.

This chain uses TRBV12-3 or TRBV12-4 with TRBJ1-5; the D is unclear. This CDR3 spans 12 amino acids. V gave up 1 base and J gave up 7 bases, with 5 bases separating them. The CDR3 region has the DNA TGTGCCAGCAGTTTAGGGTACCAGCCCCAGCATTTT. Protein sequence: CASSLGYQPQHF.